This T cell receptor beta chain was sequenced during a study of T cell responses to AZD1222 COVID-19 vaccine. Method: immunoSEQ multiplex PCR; TCRdb's copy keeps in-frame clones and lacks some. The repertoire holds over 110,000 clones, about 90% seen once, with 5% to 6.5% in the top ten. V lost 0 bases to trimming and J lost 1 base, with 9 bases between them. Per the germline V gene, CDR1 is SGHVS and CDR2 is FQNEAQ. This CDR3 has 15 amino acids. The sequence came from an adult in good health. The V gene is TRBV7-8, the J gene TRBJ1-1; TRBD1 is a possible D gene (5 bases). The material sequenced was peripheral blood, taken on day 0 of AZD1222 vaccination. For the CDR3, the DNA is TGTGCCAGCAGCTTAGCGACCGGGGCGAACACTGAAGCTTTCTTT. Translating it yields CASSLATGANTEAFF.